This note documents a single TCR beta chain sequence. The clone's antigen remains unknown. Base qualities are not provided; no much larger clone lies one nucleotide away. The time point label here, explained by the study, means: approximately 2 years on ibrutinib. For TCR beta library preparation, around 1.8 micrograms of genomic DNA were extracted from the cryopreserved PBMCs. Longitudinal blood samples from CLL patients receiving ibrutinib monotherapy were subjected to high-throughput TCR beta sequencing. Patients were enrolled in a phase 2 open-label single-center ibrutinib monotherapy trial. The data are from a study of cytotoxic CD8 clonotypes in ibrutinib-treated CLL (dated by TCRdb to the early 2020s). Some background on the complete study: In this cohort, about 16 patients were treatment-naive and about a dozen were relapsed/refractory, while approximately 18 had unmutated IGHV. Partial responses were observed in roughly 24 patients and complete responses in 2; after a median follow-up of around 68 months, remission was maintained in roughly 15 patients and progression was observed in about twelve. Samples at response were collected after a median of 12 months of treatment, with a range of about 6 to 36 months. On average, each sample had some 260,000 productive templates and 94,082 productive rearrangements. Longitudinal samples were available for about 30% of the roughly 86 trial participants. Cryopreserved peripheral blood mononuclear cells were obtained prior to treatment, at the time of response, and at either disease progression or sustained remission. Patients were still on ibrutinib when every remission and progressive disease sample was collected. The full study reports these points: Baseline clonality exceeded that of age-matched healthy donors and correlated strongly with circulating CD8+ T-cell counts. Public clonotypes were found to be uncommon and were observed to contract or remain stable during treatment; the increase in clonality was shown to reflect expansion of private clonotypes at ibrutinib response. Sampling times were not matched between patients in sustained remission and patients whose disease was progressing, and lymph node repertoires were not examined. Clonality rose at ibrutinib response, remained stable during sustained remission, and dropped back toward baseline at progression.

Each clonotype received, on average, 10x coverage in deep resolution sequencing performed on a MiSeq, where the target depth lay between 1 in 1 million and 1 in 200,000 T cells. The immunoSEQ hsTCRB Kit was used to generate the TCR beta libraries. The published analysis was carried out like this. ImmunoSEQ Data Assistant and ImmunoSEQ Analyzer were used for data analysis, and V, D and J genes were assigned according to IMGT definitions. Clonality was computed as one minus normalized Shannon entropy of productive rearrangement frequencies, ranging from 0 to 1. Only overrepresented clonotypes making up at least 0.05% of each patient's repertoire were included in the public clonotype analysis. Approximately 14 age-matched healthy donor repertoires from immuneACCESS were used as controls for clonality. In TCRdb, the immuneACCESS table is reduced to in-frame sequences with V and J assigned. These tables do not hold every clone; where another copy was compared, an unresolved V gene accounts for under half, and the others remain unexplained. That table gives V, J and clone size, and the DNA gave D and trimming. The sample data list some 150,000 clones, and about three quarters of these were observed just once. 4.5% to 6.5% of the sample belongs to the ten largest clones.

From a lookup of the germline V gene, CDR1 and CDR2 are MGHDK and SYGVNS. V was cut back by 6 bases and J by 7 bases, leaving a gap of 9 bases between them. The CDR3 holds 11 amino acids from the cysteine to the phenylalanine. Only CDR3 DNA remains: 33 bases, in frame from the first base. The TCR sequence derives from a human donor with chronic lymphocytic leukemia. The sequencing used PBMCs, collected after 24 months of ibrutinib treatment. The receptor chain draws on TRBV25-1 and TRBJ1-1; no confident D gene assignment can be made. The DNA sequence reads TGTGCCAGCAGCCGAGCGGGTGAAGCTTTCTTT. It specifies CASSRAGEAFF. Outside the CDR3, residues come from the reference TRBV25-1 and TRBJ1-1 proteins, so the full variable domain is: EADIYQTPRYLVIGTGKKITLECSQTMGHDKMYWYQQDPGMELHLIHYSYGVNSTEKGDLSSESTVSRIRTEHFPLTLESARPSHTSQYLCASSRAGEAFFGQGTRLTVV.